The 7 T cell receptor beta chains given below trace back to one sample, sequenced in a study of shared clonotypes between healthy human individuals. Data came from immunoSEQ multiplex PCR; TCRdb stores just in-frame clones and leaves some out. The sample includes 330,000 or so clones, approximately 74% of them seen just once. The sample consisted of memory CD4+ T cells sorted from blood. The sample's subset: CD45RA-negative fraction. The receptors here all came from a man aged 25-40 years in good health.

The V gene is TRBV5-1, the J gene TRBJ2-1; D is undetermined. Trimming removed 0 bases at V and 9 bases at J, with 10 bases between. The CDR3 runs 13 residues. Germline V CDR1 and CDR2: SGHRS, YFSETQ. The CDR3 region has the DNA TGCGCCAGCAGCTTGGTTTCGCGGCCTGAGCAGTTCTTC. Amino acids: CASSLVSRPEQFF. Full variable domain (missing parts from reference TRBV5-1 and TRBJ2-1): KAGVTQTPRYLIKTRGQQVTLSCSPISGHRSVSWYQQTPGQGLQFLFEYFSETQRNKGNFPGRFSGRQFSNSRSEMNVSTLELGDSALYLCASSLVSRPEQFFGPGTRLTVL.

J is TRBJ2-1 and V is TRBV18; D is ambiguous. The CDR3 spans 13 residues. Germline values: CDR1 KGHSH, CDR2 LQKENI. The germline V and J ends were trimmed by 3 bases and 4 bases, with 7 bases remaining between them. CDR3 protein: CASSPGTYNEQFF. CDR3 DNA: TGTGCCAGCTCACCGGGAACTTACAATGAGCAGTTCTTC. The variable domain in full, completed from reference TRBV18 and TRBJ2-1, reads NAGVMQNPRHLVRRRGQEARLRCSPMKGHSHVYWYRQLPEEGLKFMVYLQKENIIDESGMPKERFSAEFPKEGPSILRIQQVVRGDSAAYFCASSPGTYNEQFFGPGTRLTVL.

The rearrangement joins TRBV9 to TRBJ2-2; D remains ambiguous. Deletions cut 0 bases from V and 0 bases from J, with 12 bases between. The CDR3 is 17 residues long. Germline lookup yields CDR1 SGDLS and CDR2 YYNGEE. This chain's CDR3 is CASSVEGRASNTGELFF. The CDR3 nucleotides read TGTGCCAGCAGCGTAGAAGGTCGAGCTTCGAACACCGGGGAGCTGTTTTTT.

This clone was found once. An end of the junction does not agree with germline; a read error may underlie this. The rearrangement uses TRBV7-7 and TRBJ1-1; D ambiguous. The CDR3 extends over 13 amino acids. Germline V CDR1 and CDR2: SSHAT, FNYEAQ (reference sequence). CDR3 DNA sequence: TGTGCTAGCAGCTTCACAGAGGACACTGAAGCTTTCTTT. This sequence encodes CASSFTEDTEAFF. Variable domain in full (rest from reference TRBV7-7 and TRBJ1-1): GAGVSQSPRYKVTKRGQDVTLRCDPISSHATLYWYQQALGQGPEFLTYFNYEAQPDKSGLPSDRFSAERPEGSISTLTIQRTEQRDSAMYRCASSFTEDTEAFFGQGTRLTVV.

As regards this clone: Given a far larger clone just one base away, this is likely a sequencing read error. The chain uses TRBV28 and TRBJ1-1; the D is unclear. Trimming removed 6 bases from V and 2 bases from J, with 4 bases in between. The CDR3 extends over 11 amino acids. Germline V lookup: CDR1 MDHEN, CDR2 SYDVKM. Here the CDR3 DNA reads TGTGCCAGCAGAGTAAACACTGAAGCTTTCTTT. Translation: CASRVNTEAFF.

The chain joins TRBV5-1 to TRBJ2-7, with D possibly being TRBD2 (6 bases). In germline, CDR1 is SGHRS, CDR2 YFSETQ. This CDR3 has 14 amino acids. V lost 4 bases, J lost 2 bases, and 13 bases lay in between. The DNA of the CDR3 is TGCGCCAGCAGCGTCAGCGGGTTCACCTACGAGCAGTACTTC. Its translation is CASSVSGFTYEQYF.

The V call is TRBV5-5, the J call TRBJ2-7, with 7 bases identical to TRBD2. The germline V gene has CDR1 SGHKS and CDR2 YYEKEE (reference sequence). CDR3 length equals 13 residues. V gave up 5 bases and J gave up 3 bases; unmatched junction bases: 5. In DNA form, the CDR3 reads TGTGCCAGCAGGGAAGGGGACTACTACGAGCAGTACTTC. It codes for CASREGDYYEQYF.